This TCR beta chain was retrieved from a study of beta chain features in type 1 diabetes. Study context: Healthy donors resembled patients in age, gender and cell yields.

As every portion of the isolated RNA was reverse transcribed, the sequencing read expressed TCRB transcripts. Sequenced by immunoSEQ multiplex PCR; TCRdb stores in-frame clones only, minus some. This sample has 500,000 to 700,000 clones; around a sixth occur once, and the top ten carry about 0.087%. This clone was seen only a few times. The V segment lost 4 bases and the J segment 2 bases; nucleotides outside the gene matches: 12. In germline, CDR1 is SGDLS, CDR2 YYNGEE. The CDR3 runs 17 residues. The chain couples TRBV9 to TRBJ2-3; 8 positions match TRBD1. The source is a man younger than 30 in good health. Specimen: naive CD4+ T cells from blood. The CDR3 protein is CASSSPRTGTATDTQYF. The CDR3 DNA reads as TGTGCCAGCAGCTCTCCGAGGACAGGGACGGCCACAGATACGCAGTATTTT. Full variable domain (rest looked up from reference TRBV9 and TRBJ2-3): DSGVTQTPKHLITATGQRVTLRCSPRSGDLSVYWYQQSLDQGLQFLIQYYNGEERAKGNILERFSAQQFPDLHSELNLSSLELGDSALYFCASSSPRTGTATDTQYFGPGTRLTVL.